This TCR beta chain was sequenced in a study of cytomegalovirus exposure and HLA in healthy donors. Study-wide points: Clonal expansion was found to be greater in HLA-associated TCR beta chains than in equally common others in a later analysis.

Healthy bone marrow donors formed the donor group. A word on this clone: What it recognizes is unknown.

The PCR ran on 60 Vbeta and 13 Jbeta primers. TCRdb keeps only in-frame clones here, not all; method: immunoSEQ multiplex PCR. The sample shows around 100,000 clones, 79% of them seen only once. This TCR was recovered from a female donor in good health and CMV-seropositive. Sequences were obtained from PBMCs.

CDR3 amino acids: CASSRRLAGVTYEQYF. The CDR3 nucleotides read TGTGCCAGCAGCCGACGACTAGCGGGGGTGACCTACGAGCAGTACTTC. The V gene is TRBV7-2, the J gene TRBJ2-7; 12 bases agree with TRBD2. This CDR3 is built from 16 residues. The germline gives CDR1 SGHTA, CDR2 FQGNSA. V lost 5 bases, J lost 2 bases, and 7 bases stayed unmatched.